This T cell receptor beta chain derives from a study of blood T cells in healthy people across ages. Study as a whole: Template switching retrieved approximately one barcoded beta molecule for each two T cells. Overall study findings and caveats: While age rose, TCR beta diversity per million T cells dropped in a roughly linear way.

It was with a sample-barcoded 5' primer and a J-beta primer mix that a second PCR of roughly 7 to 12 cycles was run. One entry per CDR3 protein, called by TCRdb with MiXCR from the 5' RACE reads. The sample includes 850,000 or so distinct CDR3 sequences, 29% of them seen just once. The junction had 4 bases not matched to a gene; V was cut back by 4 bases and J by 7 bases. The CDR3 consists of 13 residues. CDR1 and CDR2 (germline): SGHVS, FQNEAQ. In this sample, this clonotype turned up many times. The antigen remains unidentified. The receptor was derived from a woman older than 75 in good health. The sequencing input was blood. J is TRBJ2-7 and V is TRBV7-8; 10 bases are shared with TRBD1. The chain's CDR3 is CASSYRTGGEQYF. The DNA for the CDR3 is TGTGCCAGCAGCTATAGGACAGGGGGAGAGCAGTACTTC.